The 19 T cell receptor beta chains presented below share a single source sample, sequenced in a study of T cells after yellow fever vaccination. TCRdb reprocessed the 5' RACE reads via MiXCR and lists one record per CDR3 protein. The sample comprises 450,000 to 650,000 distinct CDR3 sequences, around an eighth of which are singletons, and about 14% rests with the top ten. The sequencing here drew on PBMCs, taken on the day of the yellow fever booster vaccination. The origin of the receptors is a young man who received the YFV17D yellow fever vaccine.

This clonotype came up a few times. CDR3 loop: CASRSPWGDRQFF. The CDR3 nucleotides read TGTGCCAGCAGGTCCCCTTGGGGGGATCGGCAGTTCTTC. V is TRBV6-1 and J is TRBJ2-1; D is perhaps TRBD2 (6 bases). The V gene's germline CDR1 is MNHNS and CDR2 SASEGT. The V end lost 6 bases, the J end lost 12 bases, and 18 bases lay between the germline ends. The CDR3 covers 13 residues.

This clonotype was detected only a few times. CDR3 loop: CASSPAGGIYEQYF. In DNA form, the CDR3 reads TGCGCCAGCAGCCCCGCAGGGGGCATCTACGAGCAGTACTTC. The chain couples TRBV5-1 to TRBJ2-7; TRBD1 aligns across 8 bases. The CDR3 has 14 amino acids. Germline lookup yields CDR1 SGHRS and CDR2 YFSETQ. The V gene end was trimmed by 4 bases and the J gene end by 3 bases; junction bases not matched to a gene: 6.

The CDR3 DNA follows: TGTGCCAGCAGCAGGTCCCTCTATGGCTACACCTTC. It yields the protein CASSRSLYGYTF. The chain is built from TRBV12-3 or TRBV12-4 and TRBJ1-2; D unclear. The CDR3 loop spans 12 amino acids. Trimming left V 6 bases short and J 4 bases short, with 9 bases between.

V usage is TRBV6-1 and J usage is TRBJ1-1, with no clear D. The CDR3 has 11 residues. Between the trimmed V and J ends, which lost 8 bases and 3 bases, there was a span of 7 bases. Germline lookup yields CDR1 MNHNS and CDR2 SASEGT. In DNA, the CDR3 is TGTGCCAGCGGATACTACACTGAAGCTTTCTTT. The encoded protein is CASGYYTEAFF.

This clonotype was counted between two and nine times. CDR3 nucleotides: TGTGCCAGCAGCGCCCTTGGAGATCCCGGGGAGCTGTTTTTT. Protein product: CASSALGDPGELFF. This chain links TRBV9 with TRBJ2-2; D uncertain. Germline CDR1 and CDR2: SGDLS and YYNGEE. The CDR3 covers 14 residues. The V gene lost 3 bases and the J gene lost 6 bases, with 12 bases spanning the gap. Together with reference TRBV9 and TRBJ2-2, the CDR3 gives the full variable domain: DSGVTQTPKHLITATGQRVTLRCSPRSGDLSVYWYQQSLDQGLQFLIQYYNGEERAKGNILERFSAQQFPDLHSELNLSSLELGDSALYFCASSALGDPGELFFGEGSRLTVL.

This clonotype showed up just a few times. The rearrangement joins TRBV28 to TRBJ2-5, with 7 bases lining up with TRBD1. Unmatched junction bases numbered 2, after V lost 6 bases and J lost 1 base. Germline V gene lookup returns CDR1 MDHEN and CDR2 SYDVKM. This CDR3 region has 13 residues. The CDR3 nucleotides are TGTGCCAGCAGGTCAGGGGGCCAAGAGACCCAGTACTTC. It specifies CASRSGGQETQYF.

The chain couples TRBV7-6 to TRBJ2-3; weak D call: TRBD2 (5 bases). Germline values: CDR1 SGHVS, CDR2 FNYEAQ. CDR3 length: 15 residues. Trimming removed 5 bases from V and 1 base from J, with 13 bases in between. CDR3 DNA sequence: TGTGCCAGCAGCAAACGGACTGGCCGCACAGATACGCAGTATTTT. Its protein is CASSKRTGRTDTQYF.

CDR3 residues: CASSSRGQLGVAFF. CDR3 nucleotides: TGTGCCAGCAGCTCCCGTGGGCAGCTTGGGGTGGCTTTCTTT. The chain carries TRBV5-5 and TRBJ1-1, with no clear D. Germline V gene sequence: CDR1 SGHKS, CDR2 YYEKEE (reference sequence). V was cut by 3 bases and J by 11 bases, with 20 bases left in between. This CDR3 spans 14 amino acids.

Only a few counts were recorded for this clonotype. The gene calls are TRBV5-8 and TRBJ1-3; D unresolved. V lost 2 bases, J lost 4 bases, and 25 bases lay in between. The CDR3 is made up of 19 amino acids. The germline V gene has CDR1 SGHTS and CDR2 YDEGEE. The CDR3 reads CASSFNPRRAPGGGNTIYF. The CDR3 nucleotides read TGTGCCAGCAGCTTCAACCCGAGGAGGGCTCCTGGAGGGGGAAACACCATATATTTT.

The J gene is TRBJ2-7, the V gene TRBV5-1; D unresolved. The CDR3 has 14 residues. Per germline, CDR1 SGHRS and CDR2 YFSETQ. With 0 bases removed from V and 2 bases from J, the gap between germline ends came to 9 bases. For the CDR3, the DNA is TGCGCCAGCAGCTTGGGGCCGTCTACCTACGAGCAGTACTTC. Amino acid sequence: CASSLGPSTYEQYF.

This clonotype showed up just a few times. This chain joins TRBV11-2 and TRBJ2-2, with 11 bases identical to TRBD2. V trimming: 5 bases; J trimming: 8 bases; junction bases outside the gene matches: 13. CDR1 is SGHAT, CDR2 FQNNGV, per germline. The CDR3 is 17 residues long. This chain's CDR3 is CASSQAALAGVMGELFF. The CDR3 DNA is TGTGCCAGCAGCCAAGCCGCACTAGCGGGAGTGATGGGGGAGCTGTTTTTT.

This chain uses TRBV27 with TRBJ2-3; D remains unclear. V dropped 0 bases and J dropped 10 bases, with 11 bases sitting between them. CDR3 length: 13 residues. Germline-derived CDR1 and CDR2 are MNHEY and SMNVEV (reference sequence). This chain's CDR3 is CASSLSLVQPQYF. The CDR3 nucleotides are TGTGCCAGCAGTTTATCGTTGGTGCAGCCGCAGTATTTT.

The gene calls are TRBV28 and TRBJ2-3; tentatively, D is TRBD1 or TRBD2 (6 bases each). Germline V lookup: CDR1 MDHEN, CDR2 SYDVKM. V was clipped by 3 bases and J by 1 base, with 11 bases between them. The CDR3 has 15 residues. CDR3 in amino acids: CASSFKGGGTDTQYF. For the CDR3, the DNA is TGTGCCAGCAGTTTTAAGGGGGGCGGCACAGATACGCAGTATTTT.

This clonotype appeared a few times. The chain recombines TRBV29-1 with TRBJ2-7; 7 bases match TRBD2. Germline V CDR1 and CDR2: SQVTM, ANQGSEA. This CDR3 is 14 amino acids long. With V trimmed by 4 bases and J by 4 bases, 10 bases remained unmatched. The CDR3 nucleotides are TGCAGCGTTGTGTCGAGCGGGAATTTATACGAGCAGTACTTC. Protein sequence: CSVVSSGNLYEQYF.

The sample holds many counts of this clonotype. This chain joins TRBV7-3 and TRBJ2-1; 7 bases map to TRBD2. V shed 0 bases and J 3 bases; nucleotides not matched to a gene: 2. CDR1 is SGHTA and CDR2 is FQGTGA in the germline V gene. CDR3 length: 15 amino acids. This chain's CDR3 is CASSLTSGYYNEQFF. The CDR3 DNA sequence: TGTGCCAGCAGCTTAACTAGCGGGTACTACAATGAGCAGTTCTTC.

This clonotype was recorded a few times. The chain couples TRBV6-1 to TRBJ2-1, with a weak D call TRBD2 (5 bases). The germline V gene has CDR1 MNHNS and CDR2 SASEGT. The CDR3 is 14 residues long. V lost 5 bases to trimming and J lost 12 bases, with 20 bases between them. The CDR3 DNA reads TGTGCCAGCAGTCCTCCGGGTTCTCCGGCGGGGCAGTTCTTC. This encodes CASSPPGSPAGQFF.

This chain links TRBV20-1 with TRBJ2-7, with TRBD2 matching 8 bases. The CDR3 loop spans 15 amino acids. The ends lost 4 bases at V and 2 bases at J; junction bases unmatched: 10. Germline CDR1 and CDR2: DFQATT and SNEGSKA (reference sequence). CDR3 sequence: CSANPLREATYEQYF. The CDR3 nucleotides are TGCAGTGCTAACCCCCTGCGGGAGGCCACCTACGAGCAGTACTTC.

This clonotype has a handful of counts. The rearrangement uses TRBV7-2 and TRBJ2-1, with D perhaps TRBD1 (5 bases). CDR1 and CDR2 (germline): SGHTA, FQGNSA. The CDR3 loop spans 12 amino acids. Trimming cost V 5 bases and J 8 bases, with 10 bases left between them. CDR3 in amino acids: CASSPRVDEQFF. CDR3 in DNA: TGTGCCAGCAGCCCCAGGGTTGATGAGCAGTTCTTC.

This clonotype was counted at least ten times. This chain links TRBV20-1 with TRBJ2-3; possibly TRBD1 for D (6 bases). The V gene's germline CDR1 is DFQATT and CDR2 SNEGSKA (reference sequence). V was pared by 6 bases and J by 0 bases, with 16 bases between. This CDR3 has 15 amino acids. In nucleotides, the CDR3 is TGCAGTGCCCGGCCAGGGGCGTCAAGCACAGATACGCAGTATTTT. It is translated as CSARPGASSTDTQYF.